The next 30 T cell receptor beta chains were all read from a single sample in a study of T cells of healthy individuals. One entry per CDR3 protein, called by TCRdb with MiXCR from the 5' RACE reads. The sample holds 40,000 to 60,000 distinct CDR3 sequences, approximately 14% seen once. These receptors all stem from a human donor in good health.

This clonotype was recorded at least ten times. This sequence joins TRBV12-3 or TRBV12-4 and TRBJ1-4; 7 bases are a match to TRBD1. With 4 bases clipped from V and 4 bases from J, the junction kept 6 bases outside the gene matches. The CDR3 sequence is 15 residues long. The CDR3 sequence is CASSSRDSFNEKLFF. CDR3 nucleotide sequence: TGTGCCAGCAGTTCCCGGGACAGCTTTAATGAAAAACTGTTTTTT.

The genes are TRBV7-8 and TRBJ1-4; D might be TRBD1 (6 bases). V was trimmed by 0 bases and J by 8 bases, leaving 13 bases between them. There are 15 residues in the CDR3. CDR1 and CDR2 from the germline V gene are SGHVS and FQNEAQ. CDR3 sequence reads: CASSLAWGAGEKLFF. DNA of the CDR3: TGTGCCAGCAGCTTAGCGTGGGGGGCGGGGGAAAAACTGTTTTTT.

The V and J genes are TRBV20-1 and TRBJ1-4; no clear D gene. The CDR3 has 12 amino acids. V gave up 6 bases and J gave up 7 bases, with 12 bases separating them. Germline V gives CDR1 DFQATT, CDR2 SNEGSKA (reference sequence). The DNA of the CDR3 is TGCAGTGCCCCAACGGGAGGTGAAAAACTGTTTTTT. Amino acids: CSAPTGGEKLFF.

On this clonotype: A read error may be the cause here, since a much bigger clone is one base away. V and J are TRBV27 and TRBJ1-2; 8 nucleotides line up with TRBD1. The V gene's germline CDR1 is MNHEY and CDR2 SMNVEV (reference sequence). CDR3 size: 15 residues. CDR3 sequence: CASRPGTGGPYGYNF. The CDR3 nucleotides are TGTGCCAGCAGACCCGGGACAGGTGGACCCTATGGCTACAACTTC.

The CDR3 DNA reads TGTGCCAGCAGCTTAGAACCCCGAGATACGCAGTATTTT. Translation: CASSLEPRDTQYF. The chain recombines TRBV7-9 with TRBJ2-3; D is ambiguous. CDR1 and CDR2 (germline): SEHNR, FQNEAQ (reference sequence). The CDR3 covers 13 residues. Trimming removed 1 base at V and 5 bases at J, with 7 bases between.

This clonotype was observed many times. The chain links TRBV20-1 to TRBJ1-4; 9 bases fit TRBD1. This CDR3 contains 14 residues. Germline V gene lookup returns CDR1 DFQATT and CDR2 SNEGSKA (reference sequence). Trimming removed 4 bases from V and 7 bases from J; junction bases left unmatched: 7. The CDR3 reads CSATSDRGGEKLFF. The CDR3 nucleotides are TGCAGTGCTACTTCCGACAGGGGGGGTGAAAAACTGTTTTTT.

V usage is TRBV28 and J usage is TRBJ2-7; D might be TRBD1 (5 bases). The CDR3 spans 14 residues. V was trimmed by 2 bases and J by 0 bases, leaving 8 bases between them. Germline loops: CDR1 MDHEN, CDR2 SYDVKM. The CDR3: CASSLTTVSYEQYF. CDR3 sequence (DNA): TGTGCCAGCAGTTTAACGACAGTCTCCTACGAGCAGTACTTC.

A few counts support this clonotype. The V and J genes are TRBV29-1 and TRBJ1-4; D ambiguous. CDR1 is SQVTM, CDR2 ANQGSEA, per germline. CDR3 length equals 13 residues. V was trimmed by 4 bases and J by 0 bases, leaving 6 bases between them. The CDR3 loop reads CSVGSATNEKLFF. The CDR3, as DNA: TGCAGCGTTGGTTCTGCAACTAATGAAAAACTGTTTTTT.

This clonotype has a count of ten or more. The chain employs TRBV3-1 and TRBJ2-1; possible D gene TRBD2, 5 bases. The CDR3 runs 16 residues. With 4 bases removed from V and 9 bases from J, the gap between germline ends came to 22 bases. Germline assignment: CDR1 LGHDT and CDR2 YNNKEL (reference sequence). The CDR3 DNA reads as TGTGCCAGCAGCCTCCATCCCGGGAACCAAGGAATTGAGCAGTTCTTC. As protein: CASSLHPGNQGIEQFF.

This chain uses TRBV20-1 with TRBJ1-5, with D perhaps TRBD1 (6 bases). Germline values: CDR1 DFQATT, CDR2 SNEGSKA (reference sequence). V lost 6 bases and J 4 bases, leaving 10 bases between the germline ends. The CDR3 is 12 residues long. CDR3 nucleotides: TGCAGTGCGGGGGACAAAAATCAGCCCCAGCATTTT. Amino acid sequence: CSAGDKNQPQHF.

This clonotype was seen repeatedly, ten times or more. The rearrangement uses TRBV11-2 and TRBJ2-6; D unclear. Trimming took off 5 bases at V and 2 bases at J, with 10 bases between the two ends. From germline, CDR1 is SGHAT and CDR2 FQNNGV. This CDR3 contains 15 residues. CDR3 nucleotide sequence: TGTGCCAGCAGCCGCGCCGATCCTGGGGCCAACGTCCTGACTTTC. Translation gives CASSRADPGANVLTF.

The rearrangement links TRBV7-9 to TRBJ2-2; D uncertain. CDR1 SEHNR and CDR2 FQNEAQ come from the germline V gene (reference sequence). This CDR3 has 13 amino acids. The V end was cut by 2 bases, the J end by 6 bases, with 7 bases between. The DNA for the CDR3 is TGTGCCAGCAGCTTACTATACCCCGGGGAGCTGTTTTTT. Translating it yields CASSLLYPGELFF.

The chain couples TRBV6-6 to TRBJ1-1, with D uncertain. In germline, CDR1 is MNHNY, CDR2 SVGAGI (reference sequence). The CDR3 length is 10 residues. V was trimmed by 8 bases and J by 6 bases, leaving 7 bases between them. The CDR3 DNA follows: TGTGCCAGCTCGACCCCTGAAGCTTTCTTT. This translates into CASSTPEAFF.

This clonotype has ten or more counts. The rearrangement joins TRBV18 to TRBJ2-1, with 12 bases matching TRBD1. Germline values: CDR1 KGHSH, CDR2 LQKENI. The trim removed 3 bases at V and 6 bases at J, leaving 3 bases unmatched. The CDR3 spans 15 residues. CDR3 sequence: CASSPGTGGPNEQFF. The CDR3, as DNA: TGTGCCAGCTCACCCGGGACAGGGGGCCCCAATGAGCAGTTCTTC.

The table lists this clonotype with a count of one. The rearrangement links TRBV6-2 or TRBV6-3 to TRBJ1-2, with D tentatively TRBD1 (5 bases). Germline V gives CDR1 MNHEY, CDR2 SVGEGT. The CDR3 runs to 10 residues. Between the trimmed V and J ends, which lost 6 bases and 6 bases, there was a span of 5 bases. CDR3 protein: CASRQDGYTF. In DNA form, the CDR3 reads TGTGCCAGCAGACAGGATGGCTACACCTTC.

This clonotype was found many times. The chain combines TRBV7-7 with TRBJ2-7; TRBD1 aligns across 8 bases. The V gene end was trimmed by 4 bases and the J gene end by 3 bases; junction bases not matched to a gene: 11. The CDR3 extends over 16 amino acids. Germline-derived CDR1 and CDR2 are SSHAT and FNYEAQ (reference sequence). Here the CDR3 DNA reads TGTGCCAGCAGCTGTAGGGGACAGGCAAGTCTCTACGAGCAGTACTTC. The encoded protein is CASSCRGQASLYEQYF.

This clonotype was counted many times. The V call is TRBV2, the J call TRBJ1-3; D gene ambiguous. CDR3 length: 14 amino acids. Germline values: CDR1 SNHLY, CDR2 FYNNEI. V was trimmed by 6 bases and J by 0 bases, leaving 9 bases between them. CDR3 in DNA: TGTGCCAGCAGCCCGACGGTCTCTGGAAACACCATATATTTT. It specifies CASSPTVSGNTIYF. The full variable domain, completed using reference TRBV2 and TRBJ1-3, is EPEVTQTPSHQVTQMGQEVILRCVPISNHLYFYWYRQILGQKVEFLVSFYNNEISEKSEIFDDQFSVERPDGSNFTLKIRSTKLEDSAMYFCASSPTVSGNTIYFGEGSWLTVV.

The chain joins TRBV3-1 to TRBJ2-1; D is undetermined. V dropped 0 bases and J dropped 5 bases, with 14 bases sitting between them. CDR1 and CDR2 from the germline V gene are LGHDT and YNNKEL (reference sequence). This CDR3 has 16 amino acids. Here the CDR3 reads CASSQEWQPPNNEQFF. CDR3 nucleotides: TGTGCCAGCAGCCAAGAATGGCAACCCCCAAACAATGAGCAGTTCTTC.

The chain combines TRBV7-9 with TRBJ2-3; 8 bases line up with TRBD2. CDR1 is SEHNR and CDR2 is FQNEAQ in the germline V gene (reference sequence). The CDR3 sequence is 16 residues long. With 1 base clipped from V and 5 bases from J, the junction kept 8 bases outside the gene matches. CDR3 residues: CASSLERTSGLDTQYF. DNA for the CDR3: TGTGCCAGCAGCTTAGAGCGAACTAGCGGCTTAGATACGCAGTATTTT.

The J gene is TRBJ2-1, the V gene TRBV29-1, with 13 bases matching TRBD2. Germline V gene data show CDR1 as SQVTM and CDR2 as ANQGSEA. CDR3 length equals 14 residues. The trim removed 5 bases at V and 8 bases at J, leaving 6 bases unmatched. The CDR3 is CSVRTSGSGYEQFF. As DNA, the CDR3 is TGCAGCGTTAGGACTAGCGGGAGTGGGTATGAGCAGTTCTTC.

This clonotype was found a few times. The chain joins TRBV4-3 to TRBJ1-5; tentatively, D is TRBD1 (6 bases). The CDR3 extends over 16 amino acids. Germline V lookup: CDR1 LGHNA, CDR2 YSLEER. V was cut by 1 base and J by 3 bases, with 13 bases left in between. The CDR3 loop reads CASSQVWGPLNQPQHF. The CDR3 nucleotides read TGCGCCAGCAGCCAAGTCTGGGGGCCCCTCAATCAGCCCCAGCATTTT.

The chain recombines TRBV5-1 with TRBJ2-5, with D perhaps matching TRBD2 (6 bases). V lost 4 bases and J lost 5, with 18 bases in between. The CDR3 extends over 15 amino acids. Germline V gene lookup returns CDR1 SGHRS and CDR2 YFSETQ. CDR3 sequence reads: CASSLEGRSGETQYF. The DNA of the CDR3 is TGCGCCAGCAGCCTGGAGGGGCGCTCTGGGGAGACCCAGTACTTC. Full variable domain (missing parts from reference TRBV5-1 and TRBJ2-5): KAGVTQTPRYLIKTRGQQVTLSCSPISGHRSVSWYQQTPGQGLQFLFEYFSETQRNKGNFPGRFSGRQFSNSRSEMNVSTLELGDSALYLCASSLEGRSGETQYFGPGTRLLVL.

The chain carries TRBV24-1 and TRBJ1-4; 9 bases match TRBD1. The CDR3 covers 15 residues. Germline V lookup: CDR1 KGHDR, CDR2 SFDVKD. V gave up 4 bases and J gave up 5 bases; unmatched junction bases: 4. CDR3 bases: TGTGCCACCAGTGAGTCGACAGGGGGAAATGAAAAACTGTTTTTT. It yields the protein CATSESTGGNEKLFF.

This clonotype was counted ten times or more. The rearrangement joins TRBV7-8 to TRBJ1-5; tentatively, D is TRBD1 (5 bases). Germline CDR1 SGHVS, CDR2 FQNEAQ. V lost 1 base, J lost 0 bases, and 19 bases lay in between. The length of the CDR3 is 19 residues. The CDR3 region has the DNA TGTGCCAGCAGCTTAGAAGCTCCGGGCTGGGGGGTTAGCAATCAGCCCCAGCATTTT. It yields the protein CASSLEAPGWGVSNQPQHF. The whole variable domain, remainder taken from reference TRBV7-8 and TRBJ1-5, is GAGVSQSPRYKVAKRGQDVALRCDPISGHVSLFWYQQALGQGPEFLTYFQNEAQLDKSGLPSDRFFAERPEGSVSTLKIQRTQQEDSAVYLCASSLEAPGWGVSNQPQHFGDGTRLSIL.

A few counts support this clonotype. J is TRBJ2-5 and V is TRBV7-7, with 11 bases aligning to TRBD2. The germline CDR1 and CDR2 sequences are SSHAT and FNYEAQ (reference sequence). The CDR3 has 17 residues. Germline trimming cut 5 bases from V and 5 bases from J; bases unmatched to any gene: 13. CDR3 loop: CASSPTTSGSFSETQYF. The CDR3, as DNA: TGTGCCAGCAGCCCAACCACTAGCGGGAGTTTTTCGGAGACCCAGTACTTC. Full variable domain (outside the CDR3, taken from reference TRBV7-7 and TRBJ2-5): GAGVSQSPRYKVTKRGQDVTLRCDPISSHATLYWYQQALGQGPEFLTYFNYEAQPDKSGLPSDRFSAERPEGSISTLTIQRTEQRDSAMYRCASSPTTSGSFSETQYFGPGTRLLVL.

The V and J genes are TRBV6-2 or TRBV6-3 and TRBJ1-5; 9 bases match TRBD1. The V segment lost 6 bases and the J segment 3 bases; nucleotides outside the gene matches: 6. The CDR3 sequence is 15 residues long. The germline CDR1 and CDR2 sequences are MNHEY and SVGEGT. As DNA, the CDR3 is TGTGCCAGCAGGCGGGACAGGGCCCTCAATCAGCCCCAGCATTTT. Translation: CASRRDRALNQPQHF.

J is TRBJ2-5 and V is TRBV24-1; TRBD1 aligns across 12 bases. This CDR3 region has 15 residues. The germline V gene encodes CDR1 KGHDR and CDR2 SFDVKD. Unmatched junction bases numbered 3, after V lost 4 bases and J lost 4 bases. CDR3: CATSDRDRGPETQYF. DNA for the CDR3: TGTGCCACCAGTGACCGGGACAGGGGGCCAGAGACCCAGTACTTC.

At least ten counts were recorded for this clonotype. J is TRBJ2-1 and V is TRBV19, with 9 bases matching TRBD2. The CDR3 length is 13 residues. Per the germline V gene, CDR1 is LNHDA and CDR2 is SQIVND (reference sequence). Trimming at V came to 5 bases and at J to 8 bases, leaving 4 bases not matched to a gene. CDR3 amino acids: CASSAGGEDEQFF. CDR3 bases: TGTGCCAGTAGTGCGGGAGGGGAGGATGAGCAGTTCTTC.

This clonotype is labeled as medium-sized (0.01 to 0.1%). The chain has TRBV12-3 or TRBV12-4 and TRBJ2-7; 12 bases fit TRBD2. J lost 3 bases, V lost 1 base, and 4 bases had no gene match. The CDR3 has 16 amino acids. CDR3: CASSLGLAGGVYEQYF. For the CDR3, the DNA is TGTGCCAGCAGTTTAGGGCTAGCGGGAGGGGTCTACGAGCAGTACTTC.

This clonotype was recorded many times. This rearrangement joins TRBV29-1 to TRBJ2-3, with D unclear. The germline V and J ends were trimmed by 0 bases and 4 bases, with 14 bases remaining between them. The CDR3 extends over 15 amino acids. Germline lookup yields CDR1 SQVTM and CDR2 ANQGSEA. CDR3 region: CSVEDRWGIADTQYF. In nucleotides, the CDR3 is TGCAGCGTTGAAGATCGATGGGGTATTGCAGATACGCAGTATTTT.